This T cell receptor (beta chain) was identified during a study of T cells after yellow fever vaccination. Study findings and constraints: Contaminating bulk clonotypes could be abundant in FACS-sorted repertoires.

In regard to this clonotype: No antigen is known for it.

MiXCR, run by TCRdb on the 5' RACE reads, gives a single entry per CDR3 protein. The sample has 300,000 or so distinct CDR3 sequences; over 10% are singletons. V lost 4 bases to trimming and J lost 1 base, with 10 bases between them. This CDR3 is built from 14 residues. The V gene's germline CDR1 is SGHNT and CDR2 YYREEE (reference sequence). The receptor's source is a man aged 25-45 years who received the YFV17D yellow fever vaccine. The sample consisted of CD4+ T cells sorted from PBMCs, taken 45 days after the yellow fever booster vaccination. The chain joins TRBV5-4 to TRBJ2-3; D gene ambiguous. The CDR3 sequence is CASSPVTGTDTQYF. The CDR3 coding sequence is TGTGCCAGCAGCCCTGTAACGGGCACAGATACGCAGTATTTT.